This TCR beta chain was profiled in a study of blood T cell repertoires in COVID-19. Germline assignment: CDR1 SGHNT and CDR2 YENEEA. The V end lost 3 bases, the J end lost 1 base, and 15 bases lay between the germline ends. The CDR3 is 16 residues long. Libraries were prepared by immunoSEQ multiplex PCR; TCRdb keeps only in-frame clonotypes and omits some of them. Counted here are 150,000 or so clones, about 93% occurring once; the ten biggest clones make up about 5%. Sequencing used peripheral blood. The rearrangement links TRBV11-3 to TRBJ1-1; possible D gene TRBD1, 5 bases. The TCR comes from a woman aged 45-60 years with acute or convalescent COVID-19. DNA of the CDR3: TGTGCCAGCAGCTTGGGATACGGCGGGGGGAACACTGAAGCTTTCTTT. It encodes CASSLGYGGGNTEAFF.